Shown below are 13 T cell receptor beta chains from a single sample sequenced in a study of cytomegalovirus exposure and HLA in healthy donors. PCR employed 60 Vbeta and 13 Jbeta primers. Libraries were prepared by immunoSEQ multiplex PCR; TCRdb keeps only in-frame clonotypes and omits some of them. The sample lists approximately 150,000 clones, roughly 70% occurring once. Specimen: PBMCs. These receptors were obtained from a young woman in good health and CMV-seropositive.

This rearrangement joins TRBV7-2 to TRBJ2-5; 13 bases match TRBD2. The CDR3 loop spans 17 amino acids. Looked up from germline, CDR1 is SGHTA and CDR2 is FQGNSA. V shed 5 bases and J 5 bases; nucleotides not matched to a gene: 11. Written as DNA, the CDR3 is TGTGCCAGCAGCCGTCTCGGACTAGCGGGGGTTAGTGAGACCCAGTACTTC. Its translation: CASSRLGLAGVSETQYF. The full variable domain, completed using reference TRBV7-2 and TRBJ2-5, is GAGVSQSPSNKVTEKGKDVELRCDPISGHTALYWYRQSLGQGLEFLIYFQGNSAPDKSGLPSDRFSAERTGGSVSTLTIQRTQQEDSAVYLCASSRLGLAGVSETQYFGPGTRLLVL.

This clone was found a few times. Relative to the germline gene, one junction end is altered; a read error may explain this. This chain connects TRBV7-7 to TRBJ2-1; the match to TRBD1 covers 9 bases. In germline, CDR1 is SSHAT, CDR2 FNYEAQ (reference sequence). This CDR3 spans 15 amino acids. DNA for the CDR3: TGTGCTAGCAGTTCAGGACAGGGGAAGGGCAATGAGCAGTTCTTC. It codes for CASSSGQGKGNEQFF.

V is TRBV7-2 and J is TRBJ2-2; D uncertain. The V end lost 2 bases, the J end lost 6 bases, and 13 bases lay between the germline ends. Germline V lookup: CDR1 SGHTA, CDR2 FQGNSA. There are 15 residues in the CDR3. The CDR3 DNA reads TGTGCCAGCAGCTTACCTCTAGGTACTGCCGGGGAGCTGTTTTTT. It is translated as CASSLPLGTAGELFF.

V and J are TRBV30 and TRBJ1-6, with D possibly being TRBD1 (6 bases). From germline, CDR1 is GTSNPN and CDR2 SVGIG (reference sequence). This CDR3 contains 13 residues. V dropped 2 bases and J dropped 7 bases, with 9 bases sitting between them. In DNA form, the CDR3 reads TGTGCCTGGAGTTTTGACAGGAATTCACCCCTCCACTTT. It codes for CAWSFDRNSPLHF.

The chain employs TRBV18 and TRBJ2-5, with D hard to call. Trimming took off 2 bases at V and 5 bases at J, with 12 bases between the two ends. The germline gives CDR1 KGHSH, CDR2 LQKENI. This CDR3 comprises 14 residues. The DNA of the CDR3 is TGTGCCAGCTCACCATCCCCCCTCGCGGAGACCCAGTACTTC. As protein: CASSPSPLAETQYF.

This chain links TRBV7-9 with TRBJ1-3; D is unclear. Trimming shortened V by 4 bases and J by 0 bases, and 10 bases separated the two germline ends. Germline V lookup: CDR1 SEHNR, CDR2 FQNEAQ (reference sequence). CDR3 size: 15 residues. CDR3 protein: CASSWSRSSGNTIYF. The CDR3 nucleotides read TGTGCCAGCAGCTGGTCCAGGTCCTCTGGAAACACCATATATTTT.

This chain connects TRBV4-1 to TRBJ2-5; D perhaps matches TRBD1 (6 bases). The germline gives CDR1 MGHRA, CDR2 YSYEKL. V lost 2 bases and J lost 1, with 14 bases in between. CDR3 length: 16 residues. The CDR3 DNA follows: TGCGCCAGCAGCCAACCCGCGGACAGTTTCCAAGAGACCCAGTACTTC. Protein: CASSQPADSFQETQYF.

The chain carries TRBV9 and TRBJ1-1; 9 bases are shared with TRBD1. Germline loops: CDR1 SGDLS, CDR2 YYNGEE. This CDR3 comprises 15 residues. The junction had 4 bases not matched to a gene; V was cut back by 3 bases and J by 1 base. The CDR3 loop is CASSAGGQGNTEAFF. CDR3 coding DNA: TGTGCCAGCAGCGCCGGGGGACAGGGGAACACTGAAGCTTTCTTT.

This chain joins TRBV6-5 and TRBJ2-5; 10 nucleotides align to TRBD2. Germline CDR1 MNHEY, CDR2 SVGAGI. J lost 5 bases, V lost 4 bases, and 7 bases had no gene match. The CDR3 totals 15 residues. The CDR3 DNA is TGTGCCAGCAGTTCCCTAGCGGGGGCGGGCGAGACCCAGTACTTC. Translated, it gives CASSSLAGAGETQYF.

This clone has a single count. The chain combines TRBV18 with TRBJ1-2, with D possibly matching TRBD1 (6 bases). Trimming cost V 2 bases and J 4 bases, with 14 bases left between them. The CDR3 has 15 amino acids. From germline, CDR1 is KGHSH and CDR2 LQKENI. CDR3 sequence: CASSPADSPLYGYTF. The CDR3 DNA reads as TGTGCCAGCTCACCAGCGGACAGTCCCCTCTATGGCTACACCTTC.

The rearrangement joins TRBV6-4 to TRBJ2-2, with D perhaps TRBD2 (6 bases). The CDR3 totals 17 residues. V was clipped by 1 base and J by 5 bases, with 17 bases between them. Germline V gene sequence: CDR1 MRHNA, CDR2 SNTAGT. The CDR3 sequence is CASSDCLGDSQTGELFF. Written as DNA, the CDR3 is TGTGCCAGCAGTGACTGTCTCGGGGACTCTCAGACCGGGGAGCTGTTTTTT.

The J gene is TRBJ2-1, the V gene TRBV9, with TRBD1 matching 9 bases. V shed 4 bases, J shed 7 bases, and the junction held 3 bases outside the gene matches. The CDR3 runs to 13 residues. Germline loops: CDR1 SGDLS, CDR2 YYNGEE. In nucleotides, the CDR3 is TGTGCCAGCAGCTTAGGACAGGGGAATGAGCAGTTCTTC. This codes for CASSLGQGNEQFF.

The chain links TRBV5-4 to TRBJ2-3; no clear D. The germline V gene encodes CDR1 SGHNT and CDR2 YYREEE (reference sequence). The length of the CDR3 is 16 residues. V lost 4 bases to trimming and J lost 3 bases, with 18 bases between them. This chain's CDR3 is CASSPDPTRRTDTQYF. The CDR3 nucleotides are TGTGCCAGCAGCCCTGACCCCACCAGGCGTACAGATACGCAGTATTTT. Complete variable domain (other parts from reference TRBV5-4 and TRBJ2-3): ETGVTQSPTHLIKTRGQQVTLRCSSQSGHNTVSWYQQALGQGPQFIFQYYREEENGRGNFPPRFSGLQFPNYSSELNVNALELDDSALYLCASSPDPTRRTDTQYFGPGTRLTVL.